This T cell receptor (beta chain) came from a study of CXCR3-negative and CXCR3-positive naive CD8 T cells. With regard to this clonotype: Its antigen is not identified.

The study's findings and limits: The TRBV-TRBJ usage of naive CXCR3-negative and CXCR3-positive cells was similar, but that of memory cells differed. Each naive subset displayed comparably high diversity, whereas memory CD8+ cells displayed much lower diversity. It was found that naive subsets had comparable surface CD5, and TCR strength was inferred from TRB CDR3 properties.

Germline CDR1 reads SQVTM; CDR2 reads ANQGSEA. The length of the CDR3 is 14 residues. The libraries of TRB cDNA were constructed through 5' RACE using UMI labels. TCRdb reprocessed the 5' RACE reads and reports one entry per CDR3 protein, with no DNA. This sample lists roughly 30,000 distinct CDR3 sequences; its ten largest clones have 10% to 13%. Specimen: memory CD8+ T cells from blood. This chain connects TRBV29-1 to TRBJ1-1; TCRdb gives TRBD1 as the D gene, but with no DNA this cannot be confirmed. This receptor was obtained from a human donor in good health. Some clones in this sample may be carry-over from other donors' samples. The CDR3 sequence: CSVLTPGQNTEAFF.